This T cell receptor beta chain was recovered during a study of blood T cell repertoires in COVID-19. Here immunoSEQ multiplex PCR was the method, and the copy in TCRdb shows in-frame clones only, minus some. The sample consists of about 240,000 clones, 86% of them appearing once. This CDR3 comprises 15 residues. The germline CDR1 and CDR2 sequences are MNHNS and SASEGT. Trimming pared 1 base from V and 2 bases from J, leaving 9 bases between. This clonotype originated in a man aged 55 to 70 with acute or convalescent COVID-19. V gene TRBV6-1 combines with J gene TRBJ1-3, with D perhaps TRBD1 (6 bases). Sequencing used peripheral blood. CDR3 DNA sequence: TGTGCCAGCAGTGAAGGACAGGATACTGGAAACACCATATATTTT. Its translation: CASSEGQDTGNTIYF.